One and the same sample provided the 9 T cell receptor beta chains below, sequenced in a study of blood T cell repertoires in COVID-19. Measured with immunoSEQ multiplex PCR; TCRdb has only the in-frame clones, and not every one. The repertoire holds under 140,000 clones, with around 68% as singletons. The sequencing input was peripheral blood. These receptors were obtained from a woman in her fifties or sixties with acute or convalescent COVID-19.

CDR3 sequence (DNA): TGCGCCAGCAGCCCAACTAGTGAACGGGGGGCTAATGGCTACACCTTC. Amino acid sequence: CASSPTSERGANGYTF. The gene calls are TRBV5-1 and TRBJ1-2, with D possibly being TRBD1 (6 bases). The germline gives CDR1 SGHRS, CDR2 YFSETQ. V gave up 4 bases and J gave up 6 bases, with 22 bases separating them. CDR3 length equals 16 residues.

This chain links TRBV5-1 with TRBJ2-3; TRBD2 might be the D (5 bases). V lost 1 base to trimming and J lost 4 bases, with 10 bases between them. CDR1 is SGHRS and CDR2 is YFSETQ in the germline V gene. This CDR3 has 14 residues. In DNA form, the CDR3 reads TGCGCCAGCAGCTTGATTCCGGGATCAGATACGCAGTATTTT. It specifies CASSLIPGSDTQYF.

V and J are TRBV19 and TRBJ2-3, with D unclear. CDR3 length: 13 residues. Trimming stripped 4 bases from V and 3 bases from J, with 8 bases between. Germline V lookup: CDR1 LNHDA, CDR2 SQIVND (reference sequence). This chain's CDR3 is CASSTPQTDTQYF. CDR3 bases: TGTGCCAGTAGTACCCCCCAGACAGATACGCAGTATTTT.

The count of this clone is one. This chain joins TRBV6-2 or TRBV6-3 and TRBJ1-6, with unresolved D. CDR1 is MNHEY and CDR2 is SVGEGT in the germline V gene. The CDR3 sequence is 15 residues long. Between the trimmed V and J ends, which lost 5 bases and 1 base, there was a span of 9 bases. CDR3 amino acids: CASSIHQSYNSPLHF. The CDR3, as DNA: TGTGCCAGCAGTATTCACCAGTCCTATAATTCACCCCTCCACTTT.

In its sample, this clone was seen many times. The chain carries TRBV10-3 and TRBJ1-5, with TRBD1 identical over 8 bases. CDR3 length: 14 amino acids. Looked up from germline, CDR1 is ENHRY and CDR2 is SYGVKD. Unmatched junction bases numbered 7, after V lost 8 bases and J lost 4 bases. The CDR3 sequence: CAIGGQGYNQPQHF. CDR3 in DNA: TGTGCCATCGGTGGACAGGGATATAATCAGCCCCAGCATTTT.

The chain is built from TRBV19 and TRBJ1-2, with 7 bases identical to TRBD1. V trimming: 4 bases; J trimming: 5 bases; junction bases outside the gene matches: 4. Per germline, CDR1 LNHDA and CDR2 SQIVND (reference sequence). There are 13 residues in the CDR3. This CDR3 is CASSTGTVYGYTF. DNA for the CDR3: TGTGCCAGTAGTACAGGGACAGTTTATGGCTACACCTTC.

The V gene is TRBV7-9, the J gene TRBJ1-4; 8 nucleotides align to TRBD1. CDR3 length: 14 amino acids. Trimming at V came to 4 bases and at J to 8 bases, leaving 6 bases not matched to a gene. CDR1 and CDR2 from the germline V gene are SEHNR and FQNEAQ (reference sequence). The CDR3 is CASSSGQGREKLFF. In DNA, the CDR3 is TGTGCCAGCAGCTCTGGACAGGGTCGGGAAAAACTGTTTTTT. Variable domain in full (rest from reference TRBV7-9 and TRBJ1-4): DTGVSQNPRHKITKRGQNVTFRCDPISEHNRLYWYRQTLGQGPEFLTYFQNEAQLEKSRLLSDRFSAERPKGSFSTLEIQRTEQGDSAMYLCASSSGQGREKLFFGSGTQLSVL.

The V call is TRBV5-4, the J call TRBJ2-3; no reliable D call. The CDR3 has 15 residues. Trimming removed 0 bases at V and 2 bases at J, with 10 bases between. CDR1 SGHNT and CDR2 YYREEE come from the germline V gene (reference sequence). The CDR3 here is CASSLGAKPTDTQYF. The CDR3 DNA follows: TGTGCCAGCAGCTTGGGGGCGAAGCCCACAGATACGCAGTATTTT.

The CDR3 coding sequence is TGTGCCAGCAGCCCCTTTGAACAGGGTCGGGCTTTCTTT. Protein sequence: CASSPFEQGRAFF. The V gene is TRBV7-2, the J gene TRBJ1-1, with a possible D match to TRBD1 (6 bases). The CDR3 covers 13 residues. Germline values: CDR1 SGHTA, CDR2 FQGNSA. The ends were cut back, 5 bases at V and 11 bases at J, with 18 bases in the middle.